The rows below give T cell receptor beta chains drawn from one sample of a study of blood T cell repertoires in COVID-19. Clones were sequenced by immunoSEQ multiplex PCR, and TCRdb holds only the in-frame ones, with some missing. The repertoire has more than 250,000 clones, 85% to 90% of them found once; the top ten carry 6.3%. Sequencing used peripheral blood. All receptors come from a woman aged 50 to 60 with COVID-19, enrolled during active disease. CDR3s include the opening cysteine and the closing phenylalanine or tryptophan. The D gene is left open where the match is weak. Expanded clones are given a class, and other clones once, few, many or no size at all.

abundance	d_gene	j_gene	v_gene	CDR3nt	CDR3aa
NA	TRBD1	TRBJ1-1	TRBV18	TGTGCCAGCTCACTCGGAGGGGGCGCGAACACTGAAGCTTTCTTT	CASSLGGGANTEAFF
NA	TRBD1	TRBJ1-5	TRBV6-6	TGTGCCAGCAGCCACGGACAGGGGAAACAGCATTTT	CASSHGQGKQHF
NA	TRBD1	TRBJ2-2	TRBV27	TGTGCCAGCAGCCTAGGGCAGGGGGCCCTTTATACCGGGGAGCTGTTTTTT	CASSLGQGALYTGELFF
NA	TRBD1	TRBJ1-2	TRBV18	TGTGCCAGCTCATTTGGGACAGAGACGATAATTAACTATGGCTACACCTTC	CASSFGTETIINYGYTF
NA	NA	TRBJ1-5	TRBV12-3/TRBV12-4	TGTGCCAGCAGCACAGGGAAGTTACAGCCCCAGCATTTT	CASSTGKLQPQHF
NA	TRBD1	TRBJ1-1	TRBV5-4	TGTGCCAGCAGCCAGAACGACAGGGTGGCTTTCTTT	CASSQNDRVAFF
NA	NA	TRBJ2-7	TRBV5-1	TGCGCCAGCAGCTTGGGGGGAGGCCCCGTTGGGGAGCAGTACTTC	CASSLGGGPVGEQYF
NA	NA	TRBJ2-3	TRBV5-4	TGTGCCAGCAGCTTGGTTGACAGCCGAGCAGATACGCAGTATTTT	CASSLVDSRADTQYF
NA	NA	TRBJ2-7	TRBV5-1	TGCGCCAGCAGGGACGGGACTGGTTACGAGCAGTACTTC	CASRDGTGYEQYF
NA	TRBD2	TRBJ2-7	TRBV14	TGTGCCAGCAGCCTTAGCGGGGACTACGAGCAGTACTTC	CASSLSGDYEQYF
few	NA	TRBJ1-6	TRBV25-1	TGTGCCAGCAGGGACAGAAGCTCCTATAATTCACCCCTCCACTTT	CASRDRSSYNSPLHF
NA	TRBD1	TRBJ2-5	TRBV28	TGTGCCAGCAGTGTCCCGGGACAGGGAAAAGAGACCCAGTACTTC	CASSVPGQGKETQYF
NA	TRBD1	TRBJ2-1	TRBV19	TGTGCCAGTAGCCGTGTCGGGACAGGGGCCGTCAATGAGCAGTTCTTC	CASSRVGTGAVNEQFF
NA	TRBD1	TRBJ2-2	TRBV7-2	TGTGCCAGCAGCTGGGACAGCTCCGCCACCGGGGAGCTGTTTTTT	CASSWDSSATGELFF
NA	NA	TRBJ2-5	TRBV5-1	TGCGCCAGCAGCCCCCTACTAGCTCCAGAGACCCAGTACTTC	CASSPLLAPETQYF
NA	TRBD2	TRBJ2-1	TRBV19	TGTGCCAGTAGTAGGACTAGCGGGAGGGCGACCAAAAGATACAATGAGCAGTTCTTC	CASSRTSGRATKRYNEQFF
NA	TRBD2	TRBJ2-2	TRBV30	TGTGCCTGGAGTGTCGGGGCGACTAGCGGGAGGGCCGGGGAGCTGTTTTTT	CAWSVGATSGRAGELFF
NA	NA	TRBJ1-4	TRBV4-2	TGTGCCAGCAGCCCAGCGGGGGAAAAACTGTTTTTT	CASSPAGEKLFF
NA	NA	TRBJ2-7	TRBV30	TGTGCCTGGAGTGTTAGACAGCTCCGCTCCTACGAGCAGTACTTC	CAWSVRQLRSYEQYF
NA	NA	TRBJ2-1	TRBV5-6	TGTGCCAGCACCCCGACCGACAGGTTATATGAGCAGTTCTTC	CASTPTDRLYEQFF
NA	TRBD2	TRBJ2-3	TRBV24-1	TGTGCCACCGGGGGACTAGCGGATCGCACAGATACGCAGTATTTT	CATGGLADRTDTQYF
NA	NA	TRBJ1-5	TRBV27	TGTGCCAGCAGTCCGAAGGGCCGGGCGTCCGGGAAGCCCCAGCATTTT	CASSPKGRASGKPQHF
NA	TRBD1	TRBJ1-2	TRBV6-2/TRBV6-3	TGTGCCAGCAGCACCGGGACAGGGGGCAGCTATGGCTACACCTTC	CASSTGTGGSYGYTF
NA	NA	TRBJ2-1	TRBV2	TGTGCCAGCGAGGAGACTAAAACCTACAATGAGCAGTTCTTC	CASEETKTYNEQFF
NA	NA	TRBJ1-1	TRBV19	TGTGCCAGTAGTTTATATAGAAATGAAGCTTTCTTT	CASSLYRNEAFF
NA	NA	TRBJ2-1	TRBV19	TGTGCCAGTAGACCGACAGGGACGGGAGTCTATGAGCAGTTCTTC	CASRPTGTGVYEQFF
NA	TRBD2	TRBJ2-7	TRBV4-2	TGTGCCAGCAGCCAACTTGGCCGAGGACTAGCAGCCGAGCAGTACTTC	CASSQLGRGLAAEQYF
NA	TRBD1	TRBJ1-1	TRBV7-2	TGTGCCAGCAGCTTAGCGGGGACAGGAATGAACACTGAAGCTTTCTTT	CASSLAGTGMNTEAFF
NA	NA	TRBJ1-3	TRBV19	TGTGCCAGTAGTACGAGGACAGTAGGCTCTGGAAACACCATATATTTT	CASSTRTVGSGNTIYF
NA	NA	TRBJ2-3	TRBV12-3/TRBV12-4	TGTGCCAGCACCCTTACAGATACGCAGTATTTT	CASTLTDTQYF
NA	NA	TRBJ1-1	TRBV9	TGTGCCAGCAGCGTAGAACCAGATAACACTGAAGCTTTCTTT	CASSVEPDNTEAFF
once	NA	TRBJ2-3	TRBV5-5	TGTGCCAGCAGCTTAGCCCATCCCACCGCGTATACGCAGTATTTT	CASSLAHPTAYTQYF
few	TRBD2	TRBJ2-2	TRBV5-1	TGCGCCAGCAGCTTGGCCGGGGGGAGGGCCTATACCGGGGAGCTGTTTTTT	CASSLAGGRAYTGELFF
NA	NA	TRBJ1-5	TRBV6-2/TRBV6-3	TGTGCCAGCAGTTCCAGCGACAGGAATCAGCCCCAGCATTTT	CASSSSDRNQPQHF
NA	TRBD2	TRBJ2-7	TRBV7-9	TGTGCCAGCAGCTTAAGCGGGGCGGCTAGCGGATCATACGAGCAGTACTTC	CASSLSGAASGSYEQYF
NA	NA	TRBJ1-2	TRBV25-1	TGTGCCAGCAGTGAACCCAGGGATGGGGCTTATGGCTACACCTTC	CASSEPRDGAYGYTF
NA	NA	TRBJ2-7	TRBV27	TGTGCCAGCAGTTTATCGGCGGCCTACGAGCAGTACTTC	CASSLSAAYEQYF
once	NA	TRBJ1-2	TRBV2	TGTGCCAGCAATGACGGGGGGAGTGCCGGTGGCTACACCTTC	CASNDGGSAGGYTF
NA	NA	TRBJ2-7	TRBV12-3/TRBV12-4	TGTGCCAGCAGGAATCAGGCTTCCTACGAGCAGTACTTC	CASRNQASYEQYF
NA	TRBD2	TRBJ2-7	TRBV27	TGTGCCAGCAGTTTATCCGGGACTAGCGCACACTACGAGCAGTACTTC	CASSLSGTSAHYEQYF
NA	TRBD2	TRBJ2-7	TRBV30	TGTGCCTGGACCCCCCGAGCGGGAGGGATGTACGAGCAGTACTTC	CAWTPRAGGMYEQYF
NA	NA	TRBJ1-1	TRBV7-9	TGTGCCAGCAGCTTAGAGGGGTACGTGAACACTGAAGCTTTCTTT	CASSLEGYVNTEAFF
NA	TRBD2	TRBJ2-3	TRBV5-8	TGTGCCAGCAGCGCAAGACTAGCGACGATCACAGATACGCAGTATTTT	CASSARLATITDTQYF
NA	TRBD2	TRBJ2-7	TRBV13	TGTGCCAGCAGCTTAGTACAGGCGGGAGCGGCCCCCTACGAGCAGTACTTC	CASSLVQAGAAPYEQYF
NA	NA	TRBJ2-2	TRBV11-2	TGTGCCAGCAGCTTTGGCTCCTGGAACACCGGGGAGCTGTTTTTT	CASSFGSWNTGELFF
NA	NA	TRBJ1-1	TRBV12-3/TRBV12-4	TGTGCCAGCAGTTTAAAGGGGCCAGCTTTCTTT	CASSLKGPAFF